A single T cell receptor (beta chain) is shown here with its context. What it binds is unknown. TCRdb keeps only in-frame clones here, not all; method: immunoSEQ multiplex PCR. The sample lists under 200,000 clones, more than 80% seen once, with approximately 4% in the top ten. V lost 2 bases and J lost 0, with 12 bases in between. Germline V gives CDR1 SGHRS, CDR2 YFSETQ. The CDR3 is 17 residues long. The source of the sample is a study of T cell responses to AZD1222 COVID-19 vaccine. The study, taken as a whole, reports: Sampled repertoires all dated from after the peak T cell response.

The origin of this receptor is an adult who received the MenACWY meningococcal vaccine as a control. The sample in question was peripheral blood, obtained 28 days after the second dose of the MenACWY control vaccine. V usage is TRBV5-1 and J usage is TRBJ2-6; possibly TRBD1 or TRBD2 for D (6 bases each). The CDR3 DNA reads as TGCGCCAGCAGCTTCAGAGGGGGGCTCTCTGGGGCCAACGTCCTGACTTTC. Translated, it gives CASSFRGGLSGANVLTF.